The clone carrying this T cell receptor beta chain has only a few counts. Its cognate antigen is unknown. The J segment lost 3 bases and the V segment lost 4 bases, leaving 5 bases of the junction unmatched. The CDR3 has 15 residues. Looked up from germline, CDR1 is KGHSH and CDR2 is LQKENI. The source of the sample is a study of OX40 agonist ivuxolimab in advanced cancers. Study at large: Prior anti-PD-1, anti-PD-L1 or anti-CTLA-4 therapy did not bar entry, and less than 50% had some. The study's findings and limits: There was clonal expansion of CD4+ and CD8+ blood T cells by week 6 at 0.1 to 3.0 mg/kg.

Profiling relied on immunoSEQ multiplex PCR, and the TCRdb table lists in-frame clones only, not all of them. The table has 70,000 to 80,000 clones, over 75% seen once; the top ten hold 0.3% to 0.45%. Patients with a history of autoimmune disease or on systemic immunosuppression were excluded. The rearrangement joins TRBV18 to TRBJ1-5; 8 bases match TRBD1. Material: CD4+ or CD8+ T cells sorted from blood, obtained in a trial of the OX40 agonist ivuxolimab. The sequence came from an adult with an advanced solid tumor such as melanoma, head and neck, liver or kidney cancer. This chain's CDR3 is CASSLGTGTNQPQHF. CDR3 nucleotides: TGTGCCAGCTCACTCGGGACAGGAACCAATCAGCCCCAGCATTTT.